The present T cell receptor beta chain was sequenced within a study of PD-L1 blockade in urothelial cancer. Study overall: A median blood sample held roughly 150,000 T cells and tens of thousands of unique TCRs.

Concerning this clone itself: What it binds is not known.

Study-level points and caveats: Tumor-associated clones in blood expanded more at 3 weeks in durable-benefit patients.

Here immunoSEQ multiplex PCR was the method, and the copy in TCRdb shows in-frame clones only, minus some. The sample records 35,000 to 55,000 clones, almost 85% being singletons. This sample's time point: peripheral blood 6 weeks after treatment start. This specimen was PBMCs, taken around atezolizumab (anti-PD-L1) treatment. This TCR came from a man aged 55 to 70 with urothelial cancer.

This CDR3 is CASSLELGGETQYF. In DNA, the CDR3 is TGTGCCAGCAGCTTAGAGCTAGGTGGGGAGACCCAGTACTTC. The chain carries TRBV11-2 and TRBJ2-5; D is unresolved. Germline V gene sequence: CDR1 SGHAT, CDR2 FQNNGV. The V gene lost 0 bases and the J gene lost 5 bases, with 10 bases spanning the gap. This CDR3 is 14 amino acids long. Full variable domain (missing parts from reference TRBV11-2 and TRBJ2-5): EAGVAQSPRYKIIEKRQSVAFWCNPISGHATLYWYQQILGQGPKLLIQFQNNGVVDDSQLPKDRFSAERLKGVDSTLKIQPAKLEDSAVYLCASSLELGGETQYFGPGTRLLVL.